The following is a TCR beta chain sequence with its context. Produced via immunoSEQ multiplex PCR; TCRdb's table is partial and in-frame only. The data show about 45,000 clones, about 93% seen once. This CDR3 comprises 12 residues. V was cut by 3 bases and J by 10 bases, with 12 bases left in between. Germline V gene sequence: CDR1 MDHEN, CDR2 SYDVKM. The data are from a study of T cell changes during pregnancy in multiple sclerosis. The sequenced sample was CD4+ T cells from peripheral blood mononuclear cells, obtained before pregnancy. The chain carries TRBV28 and TRBJ1-1, with D uncertain. The TCR was taken from a female donor with multiple sclerosis, enrolled in a pregnancy study. CDR3 in amino acids: CASSFIPGGAFF. CDR3 sequence (DNA): TGTGCCAGCAGTTTCATTCCGGGTGGAGCTTTCTTT.